What follows describes a single T cell receptor (beta chain). What it recognizes is unknown. Participants comprised healthy donors of bone marrow. At the time of sampling, donors were nominally healthy, though unrecorded immune exposures were likely. 13 Jbeta primers and 60 Vbeta primers were used for the PCR. Generated by immunoSEQ multiplex PCR, the TCRdb table keeps only in-frame clones and is missing some. This sample's clone table lists about 160,000 clones. After removal of 2 bases from V and 3 bases from J, the junction contained 4 bases not matched to a gene. The CDR3 has 15 amino acids. The germline V gene encodes CDR1 SGHTA and CDR2 FQGTGA. The record originates from a study of cytomegalovirus exposure and HLA in healthy donors. Findings and caveats of the study: The likely explanation for a cluster of highly shared sequence variants was sequencing artifact.

This sequence originates from a woman aged 60-75 years in good health and CMV-seronegative. Specimen: PBMCs. The chain has TRBV7-3 and TRBJ2-1, with TRBD2 matching over 7 bases. CDR3 sequence reads: CASSLAGAIYNEQFF. As DNA, the CDR3 is TGTGCCAGCAGCTTAGCGGGAGCCATCTACAATGAGCAGTTCTTC.